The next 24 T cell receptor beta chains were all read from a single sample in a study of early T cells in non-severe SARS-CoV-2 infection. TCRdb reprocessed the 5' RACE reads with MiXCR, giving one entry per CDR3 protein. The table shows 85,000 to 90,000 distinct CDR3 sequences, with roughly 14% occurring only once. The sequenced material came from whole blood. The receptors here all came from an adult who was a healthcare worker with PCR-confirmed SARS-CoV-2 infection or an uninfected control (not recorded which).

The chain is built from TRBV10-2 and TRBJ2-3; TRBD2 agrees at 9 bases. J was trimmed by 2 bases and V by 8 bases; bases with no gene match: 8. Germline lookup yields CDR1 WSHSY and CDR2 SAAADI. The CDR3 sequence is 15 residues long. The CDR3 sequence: CASGSGGLYTDTQYF. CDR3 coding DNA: TGCGCCAGCGGAAGCGGGGGGCTCTACACAGATACGCAGTATTTT.

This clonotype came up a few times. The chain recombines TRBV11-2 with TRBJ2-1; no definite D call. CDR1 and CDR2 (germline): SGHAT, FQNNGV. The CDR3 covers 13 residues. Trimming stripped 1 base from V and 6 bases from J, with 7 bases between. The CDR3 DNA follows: TGTGCCAGCAGCTTAGTCTTAGGCAATGAGCAGTTCTTC. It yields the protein CASSLVLGNEQFF.

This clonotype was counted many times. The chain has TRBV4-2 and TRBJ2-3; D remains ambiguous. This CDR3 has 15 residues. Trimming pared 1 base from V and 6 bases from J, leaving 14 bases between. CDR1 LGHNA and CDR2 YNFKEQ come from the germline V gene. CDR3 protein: CASSQVESLFDTQYF. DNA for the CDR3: TGTGCCAGCAGCCAAGTAGAAAGCTTATTCGATACGCAGTATTTT.

CDR3 in amino acids: CASSYRGQGSSGANVLTF. In DNA, the CDR3 is TGTGCCAGCAGTTACCGGGGACAGGGGAGCTCTGGGGCCAACGTCCTGACTTTC. This sequence joins TRBV6-6 and TRBJ2-6, with TRBD1 matching over 10 bases. V shed 2 bases and J 0 bases; nucleotides not matched to a gene: 4. This CDR3 is built from 18 residues. CDR1 is MNHNY, CDR2 SVGAGI, per germline (reference sequence).

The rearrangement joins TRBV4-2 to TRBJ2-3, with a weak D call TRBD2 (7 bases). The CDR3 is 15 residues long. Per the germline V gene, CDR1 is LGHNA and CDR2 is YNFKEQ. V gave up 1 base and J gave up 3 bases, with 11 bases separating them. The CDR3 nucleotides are TGTGCCAGCAGCCAAGCGGGGGGCTTAACAGATACGCAGTATTTT. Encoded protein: CASSQAGGLTDTQYF.

The CDR3 loop reads CAWSLVGDEQFF. The CDR3 region has the DNA TGTGCCTGGAGCCTCGTTGGGGATGAGCAGTTCTTC. The chain has TRBV30 and TRBJ2-1; no clear D. This CDR3 region has 12 residues. Per germline, CDR1 GTSNPN and CDR2 SVGIG (reference sequence). V lost 3 bases, J lost 8 bases, and 11 bases lay in between. Filled out from reference TRBV30 and TRBJ2-1, the complete variable domain reads SQTIHQWPATLVQPVGSPLSLECTVEGTSNPNLYWYRQAAGRGLQLLFYSVGIGQISSEVPQNLSASRPQDRQFILSSKKLLLSDSGFYLCAWSLVGDEQFFGPGTRLTVL.

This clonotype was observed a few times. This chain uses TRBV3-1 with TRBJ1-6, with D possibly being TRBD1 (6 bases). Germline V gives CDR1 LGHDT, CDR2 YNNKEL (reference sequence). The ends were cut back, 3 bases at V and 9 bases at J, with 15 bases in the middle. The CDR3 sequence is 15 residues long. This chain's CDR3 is CASSHNDRSVSPLHF. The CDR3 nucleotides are TGTGCCAGCAGCCACAACGACAGGAGTGTTTCACCCCTCCACTTT.

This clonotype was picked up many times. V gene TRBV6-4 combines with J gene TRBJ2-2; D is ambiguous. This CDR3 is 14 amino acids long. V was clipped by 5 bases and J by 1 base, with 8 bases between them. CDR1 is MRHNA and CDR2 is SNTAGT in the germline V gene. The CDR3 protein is CASSPELNTGELFF. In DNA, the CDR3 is TGTGCCAGCAGTCCAGAACTGAACACCGGGGAGCTGTTTTTT.

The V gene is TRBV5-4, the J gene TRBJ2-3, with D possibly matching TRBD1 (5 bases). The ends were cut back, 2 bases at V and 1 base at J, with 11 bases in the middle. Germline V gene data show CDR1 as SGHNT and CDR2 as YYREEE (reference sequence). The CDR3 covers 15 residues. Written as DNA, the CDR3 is TGTGCCAGCAGCTTCGCAGGGTACGGCACAGATACGCAGTATTTT. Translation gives CASSFAGYGTDTQYF.

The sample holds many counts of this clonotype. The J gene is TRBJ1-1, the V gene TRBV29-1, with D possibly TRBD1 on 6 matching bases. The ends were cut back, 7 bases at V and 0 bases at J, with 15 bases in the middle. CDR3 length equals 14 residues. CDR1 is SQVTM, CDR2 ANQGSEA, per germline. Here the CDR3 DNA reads TGCAGCGCATCGGGACACGCTTTGAACACTGAAGCTTTCTTT. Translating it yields CSASGHALNTEAFF.

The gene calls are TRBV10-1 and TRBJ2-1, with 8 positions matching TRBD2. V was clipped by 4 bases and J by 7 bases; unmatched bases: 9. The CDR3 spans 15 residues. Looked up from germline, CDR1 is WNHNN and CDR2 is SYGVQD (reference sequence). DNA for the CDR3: TGCGCCAGCAGTGTATCGGGGGGGCCTCGGAATGAGCAGTTCTTC. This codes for CASSVSGGPRNEQFF.

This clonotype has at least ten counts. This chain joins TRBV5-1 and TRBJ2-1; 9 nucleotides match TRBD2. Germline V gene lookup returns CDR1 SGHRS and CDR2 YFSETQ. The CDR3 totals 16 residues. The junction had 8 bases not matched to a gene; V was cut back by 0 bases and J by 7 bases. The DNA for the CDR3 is TGCGCCAGCAGCTTGGCGGCGGGGGGGAATTTGAATGAGCAGTTCTTC. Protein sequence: CASSLAAGGNLNEQFF.

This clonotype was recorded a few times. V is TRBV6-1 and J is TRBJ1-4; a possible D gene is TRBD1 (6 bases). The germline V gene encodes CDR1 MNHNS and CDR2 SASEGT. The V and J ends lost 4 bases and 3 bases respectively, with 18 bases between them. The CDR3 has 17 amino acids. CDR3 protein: CASSALPGGAANEKLFF. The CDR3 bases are TGTGCCAGCAGTGCCCTCCCGGGGGGGGCGGCTAATGAAAAACTGTTTTTT.

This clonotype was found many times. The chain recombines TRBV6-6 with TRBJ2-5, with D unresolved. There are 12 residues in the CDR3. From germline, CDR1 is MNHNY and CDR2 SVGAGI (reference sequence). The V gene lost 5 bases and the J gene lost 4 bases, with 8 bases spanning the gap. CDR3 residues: CASSLQGETQYF. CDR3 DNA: TGTGCCAGCAGTCTCCAAGGAGAGACCCAGTACTTC.

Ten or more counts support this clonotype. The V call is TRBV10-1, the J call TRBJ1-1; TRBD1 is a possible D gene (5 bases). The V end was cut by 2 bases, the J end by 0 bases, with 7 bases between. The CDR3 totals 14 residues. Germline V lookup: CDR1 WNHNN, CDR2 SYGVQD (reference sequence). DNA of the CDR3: TGCGCCAGCAGTGAGGGGGGGATGAACACTGAAGCTTTCTTT. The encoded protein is CASSEGGMNTEAFF.

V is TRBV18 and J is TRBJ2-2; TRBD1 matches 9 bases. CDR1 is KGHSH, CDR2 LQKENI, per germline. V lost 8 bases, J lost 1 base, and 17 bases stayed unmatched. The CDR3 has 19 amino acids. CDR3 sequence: CASPRSGTGPTLNTGELFF. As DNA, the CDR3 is TGTGCCAGCCCCCGGTCCGGGACAGGGCCAACCTTGAACACCGGGGAGCTGTTTTTT.

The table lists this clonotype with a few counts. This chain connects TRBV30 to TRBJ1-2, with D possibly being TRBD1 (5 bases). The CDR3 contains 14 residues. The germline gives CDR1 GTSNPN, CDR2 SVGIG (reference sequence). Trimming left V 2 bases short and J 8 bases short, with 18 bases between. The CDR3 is CAWSQGLPGEGYTF. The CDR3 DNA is TGTGCCTGGAGTCAGGGCCTCCCGGGGGAAGGCTACACCTTC. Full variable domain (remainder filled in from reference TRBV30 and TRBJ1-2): SQTIHQWPATLVQPVGSPLSLECTVEGTSNPNLYWYRQAAGRGLQLLFYSVGIGQISSEVPQNLSASRPQDRQFILSSKKLLLSDSGFYLCAWSQGLPGEGYTFGSGTRLTVV.

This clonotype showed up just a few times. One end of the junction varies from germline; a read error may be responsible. CDR3 DNA: TGTGCCATCAGTGATGATACTAGCGGGGGGACGGACCATTTT. Protein sequence: CAISDDTSGGTDHF. V and J are TRBV10-3 and TRBJ2-3, with 12 bases matching TRBD2. Per the germline V gene, CDR1 is ENHRY and CDR2 is SYGVKD. There are 14 residues in the CDR3.

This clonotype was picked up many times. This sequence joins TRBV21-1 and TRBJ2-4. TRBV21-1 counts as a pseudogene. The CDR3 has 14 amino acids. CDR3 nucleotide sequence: TGTGCCAGCAGCACTTCTTGTGGCAAAAACATTCAGTACTTC. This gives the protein CASSTSCGKNIQYF.

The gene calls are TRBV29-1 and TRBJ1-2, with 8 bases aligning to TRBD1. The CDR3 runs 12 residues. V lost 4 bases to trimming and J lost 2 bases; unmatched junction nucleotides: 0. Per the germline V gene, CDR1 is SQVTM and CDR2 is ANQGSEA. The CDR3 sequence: CSVGTGNYGYTF. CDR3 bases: TGCAGCGTTGGGACAGGGAACTATGGCTACACCTTC.

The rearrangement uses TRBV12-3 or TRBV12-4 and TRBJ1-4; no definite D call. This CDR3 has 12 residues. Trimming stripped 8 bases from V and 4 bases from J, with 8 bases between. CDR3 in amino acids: CASSVLNEKLFF. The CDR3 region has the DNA TGTGCCAGCTCCGTCCTTAATGAAAAACTGTTTTTT.

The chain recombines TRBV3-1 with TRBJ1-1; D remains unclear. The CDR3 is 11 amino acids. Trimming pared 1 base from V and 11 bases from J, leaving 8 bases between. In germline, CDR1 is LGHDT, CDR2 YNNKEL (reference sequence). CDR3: CASSQATDAFF. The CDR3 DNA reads TGTGCCAGCAGCCAAGCTACGGATGCTTTCTTT.

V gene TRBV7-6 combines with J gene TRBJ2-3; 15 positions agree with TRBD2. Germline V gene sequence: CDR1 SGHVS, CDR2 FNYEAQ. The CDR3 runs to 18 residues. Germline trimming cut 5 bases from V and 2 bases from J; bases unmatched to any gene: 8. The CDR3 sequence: CASSNKGLAGGYTDTQYF. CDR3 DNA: TGTGCCAGCAGCAACAAAGGACTAGCGGGGGGGTACACAGATACGCAGTATTTT.

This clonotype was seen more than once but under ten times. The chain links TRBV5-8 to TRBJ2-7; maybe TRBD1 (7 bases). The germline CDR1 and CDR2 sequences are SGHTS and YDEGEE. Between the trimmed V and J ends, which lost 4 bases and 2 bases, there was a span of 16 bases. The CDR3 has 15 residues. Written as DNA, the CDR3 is TGTGCCAGCAGCGCGGGGACAGCGGCTCCCTACGAGCAGTACGTC. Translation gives CASSAGTAAPYEQYV.